This T cell receptor beta chain was sequenced during a study of blood T cell repertoires in COVID-19 (dated by TCRdb to the early 2020s). Turning to the overall study: Samples covering the acute and convalescent phases of COVID-19 were provided by collaborators in the United States, Italy and Spain. The material from the prospective study consisted of cDNA or gDNA derived from T cells, B-cell-depleted T cells, or PBMCs. Where available, HLA class I and class II types were taken from metadata supplied by the sample provider and were not determined by assay-based typing. Subjects who had been exposed to COVID-19, were actively infected with it, or had recovered from it provided the deeply sampled blood TCRbeta repertoires that made up the dataset. The samples were drawn from the first 160 participants of the ongoing ImmuneRACE study and from 1,254 subjects provided by 6 global collaborators. Nearly every sample came with metadata listing a de-identified subject ID, COVID-19 status, age in years and sex. The repertoires were made available in a free public database intended to serve as a resource for research on the immune response to SARS-CoV-2.

Study-wide findings and limitations: The quantity of clinical and demographic metadata differed by source and by participant and was supplied without curation.

The germline ends are 8 bases apart after V is trimmed by 0 bases and J by 11 bases. The CDR3 runs 11 residues from the cysteine to the phenylalanine. The entry retains the CDR3 DNA only, 33 bases that are in frame from base 1. The germline V gene gives CDR1 as SGHRS and CDR2 as YFSETQ. The immunoSEQ Assay, a bias-controlled multiplex PCR, was used to amplify TCRbeta CDR3 regions from genomic DNA. The source study handled its data this way. The number of nucleated cells in each sample was estimated from the amplification of reference gene primers within the assay. To quantify the absolute abundance of each unique TCRbeta CDR3 rearrangement, sequence reads were collapsed and filtered. For each sample, productive Simpson clonality was calculated as the square root of Simpson's diversity index over productive rearrangements. TCRdb retrieved this table from immuneACCESS and kept in-frame rearrangements only. Not all clones are present; in checked studies, unresolved V genes account for under half, and no reason is known for the remainder. V and J calls plus clone size are reproduced from that table; the DNA served to infer D and trimming. The sample data list under 75,000 clones, and approximately 92% of these were observed just once. The ten most abundant clones make up approximately 4.6% of the sample.

This clone was detected only a few times. The antigen this receptor binds is unknown. No clone much larger than this one lies a single base away; base qualities are absent. Each collaborating institution followed its own protocols to collect whole blood in K2EDTA tubes. For TCRbeta analysis, collaborators shipped samples in one of three forms: frozen whole blood, isolated PBMCs, or DNA extracted from either of those sample types. The chain employs TRBV5-1 and TRBJ1-1; no D segment can be confidently identified. The TCR sequence derives from a man aged 50 to 59 with active COVID-19. Sequencing was done on a sample of peripheral blood. The nucleotides are TGCGCCAGCAGCTTGGGGGCCGACGCTTTCTTT. Translated, it gives CASSLGADAFF.